This T cell receptor beta chain was captured in a study of cytomegalovirus exposure and HLA in healthy donors. On the study more broadly: Genotyping showed 75% to 90% of over 350 donors falling in the Caucasian-associated ancestry cluster.

Findings and caveats of the study: Solely CMV serostatus was available to characterize immune exposure.

PCR used 60 Vbeta primers and 13 Jbeta primers. Here immunoSEQ multiplex PCR was the method, and the copy in TCRdb shows in-frame clones only, minus some. The sample comprises fewer than 200,000 clones, around 68% of which are singletons, and 2.8% rests with the top ten. Details on this clone: Its antigen remains unknown. One junction end does not reproduce the germline sequence, and a read error may be involved.

This receptor was identified in a woman aged 40-49 years in good health and CMV-seropositive. Sequencing used PBMCs.

The CDR3 reads CASGQDQSTLNEKLFF. Here the CDR3 DNA reads TGCGCCAGCGGCCAAGATCAGTCGACTCTTAATGAAAAACTGTTTTTT. The chain uses TRBV4-1 and TRBJ1-4, with D unresolved. There are 16 residues in the CDR3. Germline assignment: CDR1 MGHRA and CDR2 YSYEKL.